The clone carrying this T cell receptor beta chain was counted at least ten times. Antigen specificity is unknown. The data are from a study of Graves' ophthalmopathy and Graves' hyperthyroidism. Study-wide points: Thyroid clonotypes that were expanded above 0.001 frequency mostly also appeared in blood.

Transcripts of RNA were the source for amplifying TCR beta CDR3 regions. Second-round multiplex PCR came after a first-round RT-PCR that employed HTBI primers. TCRdb fed the multiplex PCR reads into MiXCR, producing one record per CDR3 protein. The sample shows about 590,000 distinct CDR3 sequences, about 40% of them seen only once. The CDR3 length is 14 residues. V lost 2 bases to trimming and J lost 7 bases, with 15 bases between them. CDR1 and CDR2 (germline): SGHTS, YDEGEE. The genes are TRBV5-8 and TRBJ1-1; maybe TRBD1 (5 bases). Sequencing was performed on peripheral blood or thyroid tissue (not recorded which). The TCR originated in an adult man with Graves' hyperthyroidism. DNA for the CDR3: TGTGCCAGCAGCTTTCTCGGGGGTCGGAATGAAGCTTTCTTT. Translating it yields CASSFLGGRNEAFF.